This TCR beta chain was captured by sequencing in a study of beta chain features in type 1 diabetes. Overall study findings and caveats: Diminished insertions and augmented deletions at VDJ junctions characterized type 1 diabetes patients. Although PCR might favor shorter templates, it would do so equally in patients and controls. All four CD4+ subsets from Type 1 diabetes patients carried moderately but significantly shorter TCRB CDR3s.

Germline lookup yields CDR1 LGHNA and CDR2 YSLEER. This CDR3 has 17 residues. The V end lost 3 bases, the J end lost 2 bases, and 14 bases lay between the germline ends. Notes on this clone: Its antigen is unknown.

A CD45RO/CCR7/CD25/CD127/CD95/CD27 panel sorted naive, central memory, regulatory and stem cell-like memory CD4+ cells. Expressed TCRB transcripts were sequenced because the entire RNA isolate underwent reverse transcription. Sequencing used immunoSEQ multiplex PCR; TCRdb keeps in-frame clones, though not all of them. The sample holds roughly 450,000 clones, approximately 10% seen once. The sequence was obtained from a woman aged 18-29 years in good health. The gene calls are TRBV4-3 and TRBJ2-6; maybe TRBD2 (5 bases). The source material was naive CD4+ T cells from blood. Written as DNA, the CDR3 is TGCGCCAGCAGCCAGGACCGGGGTTTCCCTGGGGCCAACGTCCTGACTTTC. Its protein is CASSQDRGFPGANVLTF.